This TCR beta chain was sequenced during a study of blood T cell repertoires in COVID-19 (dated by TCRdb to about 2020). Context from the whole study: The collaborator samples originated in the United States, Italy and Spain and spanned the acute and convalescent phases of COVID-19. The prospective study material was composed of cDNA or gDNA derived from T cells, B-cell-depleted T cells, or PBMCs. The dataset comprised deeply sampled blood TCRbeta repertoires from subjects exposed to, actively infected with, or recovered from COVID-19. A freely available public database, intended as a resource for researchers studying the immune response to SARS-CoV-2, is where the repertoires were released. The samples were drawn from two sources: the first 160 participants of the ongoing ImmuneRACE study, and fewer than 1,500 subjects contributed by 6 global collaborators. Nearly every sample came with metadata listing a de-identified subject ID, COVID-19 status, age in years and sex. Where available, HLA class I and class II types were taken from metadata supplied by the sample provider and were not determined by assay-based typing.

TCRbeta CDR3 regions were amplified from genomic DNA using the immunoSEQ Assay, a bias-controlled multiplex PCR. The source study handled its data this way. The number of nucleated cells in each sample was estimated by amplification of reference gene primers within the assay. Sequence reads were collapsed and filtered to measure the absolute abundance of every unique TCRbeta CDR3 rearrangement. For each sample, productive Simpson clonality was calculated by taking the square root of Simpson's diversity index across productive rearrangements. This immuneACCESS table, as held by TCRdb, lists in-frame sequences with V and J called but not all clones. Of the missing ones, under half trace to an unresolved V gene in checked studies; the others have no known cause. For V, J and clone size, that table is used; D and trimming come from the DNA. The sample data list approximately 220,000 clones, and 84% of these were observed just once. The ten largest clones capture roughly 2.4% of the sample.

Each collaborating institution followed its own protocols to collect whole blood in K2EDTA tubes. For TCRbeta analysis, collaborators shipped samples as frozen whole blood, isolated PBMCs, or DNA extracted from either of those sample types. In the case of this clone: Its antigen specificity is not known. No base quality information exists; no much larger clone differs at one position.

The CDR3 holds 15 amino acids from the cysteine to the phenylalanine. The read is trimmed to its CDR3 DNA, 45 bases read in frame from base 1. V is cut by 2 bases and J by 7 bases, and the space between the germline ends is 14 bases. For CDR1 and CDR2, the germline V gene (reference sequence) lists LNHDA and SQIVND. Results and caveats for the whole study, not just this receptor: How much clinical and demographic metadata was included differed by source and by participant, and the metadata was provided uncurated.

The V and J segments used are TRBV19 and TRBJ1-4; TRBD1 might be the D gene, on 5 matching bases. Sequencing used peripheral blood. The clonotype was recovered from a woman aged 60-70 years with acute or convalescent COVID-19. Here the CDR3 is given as CASSIRRGAGEKLFF. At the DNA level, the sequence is TGTGCCAGTAGTATACGGAGGGGCGCGGGTGAAAAACTGTTTTTT.